This T cell receptor (beta chain) was observed in a study of blood T cell repertoires in COVID-19. Study information: Collection of acute and convalescent COVID-19 samples took place in the United States, Italy and Spain. Nucleic acid was either cDNA or gDNA, and it came from T cells, B-cell-depleted T cells, or PBMCs.

The sample holds one count of this clone. In the authors' workflow: Reference gene primer amplification gave nucleated cell count estimates. The method was immunoSEQ multiplex PCR; TCRdb's version includes in-frame clones alone and lacks a portion of them. V and J calls and clone size are given by that table; D and trimming were obtained from the DNA. Of approximately 76,000 clones listed, approximately 83% were seen once; the top ten hold about 6%. From germline, CDR1 is SGHRS and CDR2 YFSETQ. Between the trimmed V and J ends, which lost 2 bases and 1 base, there was a span of 12 bases. CDR3 length equals 15 residues.

This chain links TRBV5-1 with TRBJ1-2; a possible D gene is TRBD1 (6 bases). Sequenced sample: peripheral blood. The sequence derives from a woman aged 60-70 years with acute or convalescent COVID-19. DNA for the CDR3: TGCGCCAGCAGCTTACAGGGAAGGGATAACTATGGCTACACCTTC. It codes for CASSLQGRDNYGYTF.